This T cell receptor (beta chain) was recovered during a study of blood T cell repertoires in COVID-19. Within the 2 weeks before study entry, each person in the exposed group met a COVID-19 case. Some clones are missing from TCRdb's copy, which holds only in-frame ones; the method was immunoSEQ multiplex PCR. The sample lists about 140,000 clones; under 85% were seen once. The CDR3 consists of 14 residues. Per the germline V gene, CDR1 is SGHRS and CDR2 is YFSETQ. V lost 4 bases and J lost 5; bases outside the gene matches: 6. The gene calls are TRBV5-1 and TRBJ2-1; 7 bases match TRBD1. The sequenced material came from PBMCs or T cells enriched from blood (not recorded which). This sequence originates from a woman between 18 and 29 years old who had been exposed to COVID-19. CDR3 nucleotides: TGCGCCAGCAGCCGGGTACAGGGGAACAATGAGCAGTTCTTC. This translates into CASSRVQGNNEQFF.